The present T cell receptor (beta chain) was sequenced within a study of beta chain features in type 1 diabetes. Expressed TCRB transcripts were sequenced, since all the RNA that had been isolated was reverse transcribed. Assay: immunoSEQ multiplex PCR; the TCRdb copy retains only in-frame clones and omits some. The table lists hundreds of thousands of clones, 11% of them singletons. The CDR3 totals 12 residues. With 3 bases removed from V and 6 bases from J, the gap between germline ends came to 9 bases. Per the germline V gene, CDR1 is SGHNT and CDR2 is YYREEE (reference sequence). On this clone itself: What it recognizes is unknown.

General study points: Moderate yet significant TCRB CDR3 shortening was seen in Type 1 diabetes patients in all four CD4+ subsets.

Input material: naive CD4+ T cells from blood. The receptor was derived from a man aged 25 to 40 with type 1 diabetes. V is TRBV5-4 and J is TRBJ1-2; the D is unclear. The CDR3 nucleotides read TGTGCCAGCAGCTCCTACAGCAATGGCTACACCTTC. This encodes CASSSYSNGYTF.